This T cell receptor beta chain was obtained from a study of beta chain features in type 1 diabetes. Across the whole study: Across every sample, around 98 million sorted cells were examined in total.

Each of the CD4+ naive, central memory, regulatory and stem cell-like memory populations was sorted via CD45RO/CCR7/CD25/CD127/CD95/CD27. The CDR3 runs 13 residues. CDR1 KGHSH and CDR2 LQKENI come from the germline V gene. Trimming removed 6 bases at V and 2 bases at J, with 11 bases between. Study-level results: Any HLA effect on TCRB rearrangement was left unresolved by small sub-analyses.

With regard to this clone: Its antigen is as yet unknown.

Expressed TCRB transcripts got sequenced, as all isolated RNA was reverse transcribed. Here immunoSEQ multiplex PCR was the method, and the copy in TCRdb shows in-frame clones only, minus some. In the table there are 300,000 or so clones, 8% of which are singletons. Material for sequencing was central memory CD4+ T cells from blood. The chain is built from TRBV18 and TRBJ2-7; D perhaps matches TRBD1 (6 bases). The sequence came from a young woman in good health. In DNA, the CDR3 is TGTGCCAGCTCGCAGGGGCCCACCTACGAGCAGTACTTC. This sequence encodes CASSQGPTYEQYF.